This TCR beta chain stems from a study of CD8 T cells in ankylosing spondylitis. Making the TCR beta libraries involved quantitative 5'-RACE with molecular barcodes. A single record per CDR3 protein comes from TCRdb applying MiXCR to the 5' RACE reads. Here the sample spans around 35,000 distinct CDR3 sequences, approximately 10% being singletons. Findings and limits, study-wide: Past research had described some motif variants in reactive arthritis synovial fluid and blood. Significantly higher representation of disease-linked clones was reported for matched ankylosing spondylitis synovial fluid. Seven to nine highly homologous variants formed a TCR beta motif that appeared characteristic of ankylosing spondylitis blood.

Ten or more counts support this clonotype. The antigen is not known. Input material: synovial fluid, either unsorted or a sorted T cell fraction (not recorded which). The origin of this receptor is a male donor with ankylosing spondylitis.

The CDR3 coding sequence is TGTGCCAGCAGTACTGACAGGGGGTCTAGCACAGATACGCAGTATTTT. Residues: CASSTDRGSSTDTQYF. This chain connects TRBV12-3 or TRBV12-4 to TRBJ2-3, with 9 bases that match TRBD1. The CDR3 sequence is 16 residues long. V was pared by 5 bases and J by 0 bases, with 6 bases of the junction left unmatched.